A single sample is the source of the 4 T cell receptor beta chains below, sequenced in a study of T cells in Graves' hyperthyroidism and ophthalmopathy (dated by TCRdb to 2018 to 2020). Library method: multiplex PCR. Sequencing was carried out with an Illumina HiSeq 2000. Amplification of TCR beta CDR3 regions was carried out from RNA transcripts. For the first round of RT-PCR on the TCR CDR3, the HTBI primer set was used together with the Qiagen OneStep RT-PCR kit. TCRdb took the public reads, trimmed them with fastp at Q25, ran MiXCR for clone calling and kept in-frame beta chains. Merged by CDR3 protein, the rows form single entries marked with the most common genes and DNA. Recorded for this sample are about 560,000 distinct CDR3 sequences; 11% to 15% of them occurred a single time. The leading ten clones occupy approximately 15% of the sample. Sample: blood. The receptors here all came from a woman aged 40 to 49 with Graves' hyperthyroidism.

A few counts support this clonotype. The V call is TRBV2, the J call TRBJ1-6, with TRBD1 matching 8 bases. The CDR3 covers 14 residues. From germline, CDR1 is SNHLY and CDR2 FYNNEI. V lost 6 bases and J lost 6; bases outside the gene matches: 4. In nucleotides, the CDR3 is TGTGCCAGCAGGGAAACAGGGGGTAATTCACCCCTCCACTTT. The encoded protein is CASRETGGNSPLHF.

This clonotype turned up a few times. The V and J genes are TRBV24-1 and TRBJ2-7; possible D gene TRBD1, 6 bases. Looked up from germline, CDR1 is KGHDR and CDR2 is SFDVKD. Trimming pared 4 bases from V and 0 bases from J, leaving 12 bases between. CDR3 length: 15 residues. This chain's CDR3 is CATSEGTLSSYEQYF. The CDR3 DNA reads TGTGCCACCAGTGAGGGGACACTGAGCTCCTACGAGCAGTACTTC.

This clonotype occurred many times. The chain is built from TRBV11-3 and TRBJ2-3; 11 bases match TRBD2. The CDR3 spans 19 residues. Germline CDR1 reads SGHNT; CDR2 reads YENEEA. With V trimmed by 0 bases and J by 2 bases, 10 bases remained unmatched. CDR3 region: CASSLDGLAGPPVTDTQYF. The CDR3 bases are TGTGCCAGCAGCTTAGATGGACTAGCGGGCCCTCCGGTCACAGATACGCAGTATTTT. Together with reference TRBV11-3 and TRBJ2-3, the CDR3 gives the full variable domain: EAGVVQSPRYKIIEKKQPVAFWCNPISGHNTLYWYLQNLGQGPELLIRYENEEAVDDSQLPKDRFSAERLKGVDSTLKIQPAELGDSAVYLCASSLDGLAGPPVTDTQYFGPGTRLTVL.

CDR3 bases: TGTGCCAGCAGCCGAATAGGGGAGGGCGACGAGCAGTACTTC. Its protein is CASSRIGEGDEQYF. This sequence joins TRBV6-2 or TRBV6-3 and TRBJ2-7, with 7 bases that match TRBD2. The CDR3 contains 14 residues. V gave up 6 bases and J gave up 5 bases; unmatched junction bases: 10. The germline V gene has CDR1 MNHEY and CDR2 SVGEGT.